This TCR beta chain was recorded in a study of tumor and adjacent non-tumor tissue in lung cancer. Study-level points and caveats: In normal lung, the top 100 clones were significantly more dominant than in tumor. Higher tumor TCR diversity was associated with shorter survival.

The template was RNA from unsorted bulk tissue. The normal lung tissue was taken more than 3 cm from the tumor edge. The CDR3 sequence is 15 residues long. Germline V gene lookup returns CDR1 SGHDT and CDR2 YYEEEE. Three rounds of nested PCR, following a modified ARM-PCR protocol, produced the TCRbeta library. TCRdb reprocessed the multiplex PCR reads via MiXCR and lists one record per CDR3 protein. The data hold fewer than 75,000 distinct CDR3 sequences, with roughly three quarters observed a single time. A word on this clonotype: The antigen is unknown. The junction does not match germline at one end; this may be a read error.

The chain employs TRBV5-6 and TRBJ1-6; D unclear. The specimen was distant non-tumor lung tissue. This clonotype originated in a man aged 55 to 69 with non-small cell lung cancer. CDR3 DNA sequence: TGTGTCAGCAGATTGAGGCAGTGGAATGGATCACCCCTCCACTTT. This encodes CVSRLRQWNGSPLHF.